Described below is a single TCR beta chain sequence and its context. Using immunoSEQ multiplex PCR, the repertoire was profiled, and TCRdb retains in-frame clones only, with some absent. The sample shows about 120,000 clones, roughly 84% of them seen only once. This entry is derived from a study of T cell responses to AZD1222 COVID-19 vaccine. The CDR3 is 15 amino acids. V gave up 4 bases and J gave up 5 bases, with 14 bases separating them. Germline lookup yields CDR1 SNHLY and CDR2 FYNNEI. The clonotype was recovered from an adult in good health. This specimen was peripheral blood, taken on day 0 of AZD1222 vaccination. The chain combines TRBV2 with TRBJ2-2, with a tentative D call TRBD1 (5 bases). CDR3 bases: TGTGCCAGCAGTGTCCCTGTGGCAGGGACCGGGGAGCTGTTTTTT. It yields the protein CASSVPVAGTGELFF.